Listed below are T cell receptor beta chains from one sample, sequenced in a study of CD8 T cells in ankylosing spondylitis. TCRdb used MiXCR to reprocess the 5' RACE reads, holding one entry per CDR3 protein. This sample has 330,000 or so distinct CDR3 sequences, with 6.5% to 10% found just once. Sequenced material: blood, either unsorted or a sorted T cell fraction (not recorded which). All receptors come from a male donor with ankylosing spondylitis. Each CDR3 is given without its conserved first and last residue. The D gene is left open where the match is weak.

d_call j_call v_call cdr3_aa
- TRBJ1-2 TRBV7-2 ASSPGSGRVGGYT
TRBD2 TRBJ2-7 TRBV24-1 ATSSGSISYEQY
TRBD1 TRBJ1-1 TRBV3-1 ASSQEDRVAEAF
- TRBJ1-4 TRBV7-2 ASSSGTDEKLF
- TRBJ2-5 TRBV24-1 ATSDSGTPRVKTQY
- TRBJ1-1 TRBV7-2 ASSFTPAGTEAF
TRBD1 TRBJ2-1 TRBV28 ASSLPSGQLSYNEQF
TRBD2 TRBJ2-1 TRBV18 ASSPSTSGRYNEQF
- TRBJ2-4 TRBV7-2 ASSLAEGANIQY
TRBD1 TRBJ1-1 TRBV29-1 SGGQPDGYTEAF
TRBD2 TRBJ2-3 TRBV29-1 SVVNPGSGIFSTDTQY
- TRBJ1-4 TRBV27 ASSLWATNEKLF
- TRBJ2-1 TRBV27 ASSSLLYNEQF
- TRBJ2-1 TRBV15 ATSRGQIYNEQF
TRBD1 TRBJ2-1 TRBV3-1 ASSQDATGGYNEQF
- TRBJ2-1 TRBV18 ASSPPDWTYNEQF
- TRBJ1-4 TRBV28 ASSLRDGREKLF
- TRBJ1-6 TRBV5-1 ASSLLQDLNNSPLH
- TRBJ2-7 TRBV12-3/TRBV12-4 ASGPGTGRYEQY
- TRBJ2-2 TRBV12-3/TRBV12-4 ASSSTRVSGELF
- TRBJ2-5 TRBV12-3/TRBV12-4 ASSLDGLQETQY
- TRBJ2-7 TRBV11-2 ASSLVRGQYEQY
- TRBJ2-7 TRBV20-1 SALGDLSYEQY
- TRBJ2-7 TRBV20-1 SARSLDSYEQY
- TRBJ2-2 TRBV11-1 ASSQFLDHRGRNTGELFF
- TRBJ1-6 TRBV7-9 ASSLAPVGAGSPLH
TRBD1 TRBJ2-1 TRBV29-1 SVWPTGAANEQF
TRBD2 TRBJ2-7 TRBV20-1 SAAGTRGRGSYEQY
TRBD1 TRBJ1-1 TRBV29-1 SVETGVDTEAF